The 9 T cell receptor beta chains listed next were all sequenced from one sample in a study of CD8+CD57+ T cells in acquired aplastic anemia listed by TCRdb under 2018. The data were produced on an Illumina HiSeq 2000. Genomic DNA served as template for TCR beta VDJ combination and CDR3 sequence profiling. TCRdb handled the public reads itself, with Q25 trimming in fastp and clone calling in MiXCR, and kept productive beta chains. All rows with the same CDR3 protein become a single entry with the most common DNA and genes. The sample includes 100,000 to 150,000 distinct CDR3 sequences, with around 46% observed a single time. Clones ranked in the top ten supply around 2.3% of the sample. The sample comprised sorted CD4+, CD8+, or CD8+CD57+ T cells (not recorded which) from PBMCs. The receptors come from a human donor in good health, serving as a control.

This clonotype was observed many times. V is TRBV25-1 and J is TRBJ2-5; 11 nucleotides match TRBD1. The CDR3 consists of 14 residues. J lost 4 bases, V lost 10 bases, and 8 bases had no gene match. Germline V gene data show CDR1 as MGHDK and CDR2 as SYGVNS. CDR3 in DNA: TGTGCCACCCTGGACAGGGGGCGAGGAGAGACCCAGTACTTC. This translates into CATLDRGRGETQYF.

This clonotype was detected a few times. The chain carries TRBV7-8 and TRBJ2-7; TRBD2 matches at 8 bases. There are 17 residues in the CDR3. Germline CDR1 and CDR2: SGHVS and FQNEAQ. Unmatched junction bases numbered 14, after V lost 3 bases and J lost 4 bases. DNA for the CDR3: TGTGCCAGCAGCTTTCCCGCGGGGGGTTCCTCGGAATACGAGCAGTACTTC. Translated, it gives CASSFPAGGSSEYEQYF.

This clonotype was seen ten or more times. V is TRBV3-1 and J is TRBJ1-1; D may be TRBD1 (5 bases). Trimming stripped 4 bases from V and 1 base from J, with 10 bases between. Germline V gene sequence: CDR1 LGHDT, CDR2 YNNKEL (reference sequence). CDR3 length: 14 amino acids. The CDR3 region has the DNA TGTGCCAGCAGCCTCCTCGGGGGGAACACTGAAGCTTTCTTT. Its protein is CASSLLGGNTEAFF.

As regards this clonotype: This may come from a read error, since a much larger clone is one base off. The chain has TRBV2 and TRBJ1-5; no clear D gene. The CDR3 has 13 residues. Germline-derived CDR1 and CDR2 are SNHLY and FYNNEI. The germline V and J ends were trimmed by 8 bases and 7 bases, with 15 bases remaining between them. Here the CDR3 DNA reads TGTGCCAGCCGCCAAGATCGGGGACAGCCCCAGCATTTT. This sequence encodes CASRQDRGQPQHF.

On this clonotype: A single base separates this from a much larger clone, so it may be a read error. The rearrangement uses TRBV20-1 and TRBJ2-2; 7 bases agree with TRBD2. This CDR3 is 15 amino acids long. V lost 5 bases to trimming and J lost 0 bases; unmatched junction nucleotides: 6. CDR1 is DFQATT and CDR2 is SNEGSKA in the germline V gene (reference sequence). CDR3 in DNA: TGCAGTGCTCCCATCCGGGGGGCGAACACCGGGGAGCTGTTTTTT. Translation gives CSAPIRGANTGELFF.

The CDR3 sequence: CASSLKDSPLHF. The CDR3 coding sequence is TGTGCCAGCAGCTTGAAAGATTCACCCCTCCACTTT. The chain links TRBV7-7 to TRBJ1-6, with no clear D. V was pared by 3 bases and J by 8 bases, with 5 bases between. The CDR3 is 12 amino acids. The germline CDR1 and CDR2 sequences are SSHAT and FNYEAQ (reference sequence).

This clonotype was counted once. This chain links TRBV25-1 with TRBJ1-1; 12 positions agree with TRBD1. This CDR3 has 15 residues. The V gene end was trimmed by 6 bases and the J gene end by 4 bases; junction bases not matched to a gene: 6. Germline CDR1 and CDR2: MGHDK and SYGVNS. The CDR3 DNA sequence: TGTGCCAGCAGCTCGCCGGGACAGGGGGCCACTGAAGCTTTCTTT. It codes for CASSSPGQGATEAFF.

V and J are TRBV10-3 and TRBJ2-5; no reliable D call. Germline values: CDR1 ENHRY, CDR2 SYGVKD. Deletions cut 2 bases from V and 10 bases from J, with 11 bases between. CDR3 length: 12 residues. CDR3 loop: CAISETRTVQYF. The CDR3 DNA sequence: TGTGCCATCAGTGAGACGCGGACGGTCCAGTACTTC.

This clonotype was seen a few times. A much larger clone differs from this one at a single base, so this may be a read error. The chain employs TRBV5-1 and TRBJ1-1; unclear D gene. The CDR3 spans 12 residues. Germline V lookup: CDR1 SGHRS, CDR2 YFSETQ. Trimming removed 3 bases from V and 3 bases from J, with 6 bases in between. The CDR3 here is CASSSAYTEAFF. CDR3 DNA sequence: TGCGCCAGCAGCTCGGCGTACACTGAAGCTTTCTTT.